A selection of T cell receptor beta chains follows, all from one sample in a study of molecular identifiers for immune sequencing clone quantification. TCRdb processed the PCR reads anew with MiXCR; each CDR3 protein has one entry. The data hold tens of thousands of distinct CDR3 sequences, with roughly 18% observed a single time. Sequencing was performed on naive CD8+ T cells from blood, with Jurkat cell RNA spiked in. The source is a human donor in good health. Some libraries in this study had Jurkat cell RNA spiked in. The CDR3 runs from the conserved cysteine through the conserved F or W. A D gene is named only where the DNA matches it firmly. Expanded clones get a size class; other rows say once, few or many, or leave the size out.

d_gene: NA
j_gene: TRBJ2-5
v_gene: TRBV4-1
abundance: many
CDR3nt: TGCGCCAGCAGCCCCCCTATGGCGGGACGACCCTCGGGACGAGAGACCCAGTACTTC
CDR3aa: CASSPPMAGRPSGRETQYF

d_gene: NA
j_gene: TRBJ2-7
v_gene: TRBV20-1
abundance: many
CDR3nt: TGCAGTGCTAGAGGTGGCAGAACGGGGCGGTACGAGCAGTACTTC
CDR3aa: CSARGGRTGRYEQYF

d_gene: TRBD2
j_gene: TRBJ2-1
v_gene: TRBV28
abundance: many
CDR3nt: TGTGCCAGCAGTTTACCTGCGGGAGGGCCAGAGTCGCAGTTCTTC
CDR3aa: CASSLPAGGPESQFF

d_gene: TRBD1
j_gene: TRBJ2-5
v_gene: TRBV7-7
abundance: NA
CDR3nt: TGTGCTAGCAGCTTAGTTACAGGGGGCAGAGAGACCCAGTACTTC
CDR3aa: CASSLVTGGRETQYF

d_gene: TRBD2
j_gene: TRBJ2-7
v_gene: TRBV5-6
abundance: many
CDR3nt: TGTGCCAGCAGCCTCCTAGGAATCGGGAGGGCCGGGTACGAGCAGTACTTC
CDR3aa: CASSLLGIGRAGYEQYF

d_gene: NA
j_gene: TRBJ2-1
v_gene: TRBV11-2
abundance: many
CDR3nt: TGTGCCAGCAGTACCTGGGAGGCCTACAATGAGCAGTTCTTC
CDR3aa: CASSTWEAYNEQFF

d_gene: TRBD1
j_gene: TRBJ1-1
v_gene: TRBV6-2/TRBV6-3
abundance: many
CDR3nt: TGTGCCATCGGGACAGGGAGCCTGAACACTGAAGCTTTCTTT
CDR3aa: CAIGTGSLNTEAFF

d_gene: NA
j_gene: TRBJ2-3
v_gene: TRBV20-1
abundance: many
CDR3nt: TGCAGTGCCCCCGAAGGTCCAGATACGCAGTATTTT
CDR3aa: CSAPEGPDTQYF

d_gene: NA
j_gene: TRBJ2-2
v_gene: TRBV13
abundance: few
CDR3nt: TGTGCCAGCAGCACCCACACGCCGAACACCGGGGAGCTGTTTTTT
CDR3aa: CASSTHTPNTGELFF

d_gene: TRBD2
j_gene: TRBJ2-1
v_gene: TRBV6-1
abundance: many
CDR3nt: TGTGCCAGCAGCCCCGGGACTAGCGGGTACAATGAGCAGTTCTTC
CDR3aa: CASSPGTSGYNEQFF

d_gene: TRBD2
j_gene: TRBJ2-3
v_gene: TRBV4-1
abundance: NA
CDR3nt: TGCGCCAGCAGCCAAGTTCCCGGGGTAGCGGGAGGGCCGAGCACAGATACGCAGTATTTT
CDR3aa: CASSQVPGVAGGPSTDTQYF

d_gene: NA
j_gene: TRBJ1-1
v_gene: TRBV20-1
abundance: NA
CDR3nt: TGCAGTGCGGGGGGGTATTACCCTGAAGCTTTCTTT
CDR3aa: CSAGGYYPEAFF

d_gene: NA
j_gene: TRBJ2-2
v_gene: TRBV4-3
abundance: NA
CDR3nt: TGCGCCAGCAGCCAAGGGACAGAGAACACCGGGGAGCTGTTTTTT
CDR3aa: CASSQGTENTGELFF

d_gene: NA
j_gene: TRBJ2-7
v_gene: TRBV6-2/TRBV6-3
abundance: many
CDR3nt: TGTGCCAGCAGTTTTGGGCCAGGGGTCGAGCAGTACTTC
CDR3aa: CASSFGPGVEQYF

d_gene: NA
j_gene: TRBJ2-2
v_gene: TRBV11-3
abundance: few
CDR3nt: TGTGCCAGCAGCTTAGAACCCGGGGAGCTGTTTTTT
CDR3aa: CASSLEPGELFF

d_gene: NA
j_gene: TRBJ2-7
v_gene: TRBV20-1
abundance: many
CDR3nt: TGCAGTGCTAGGGTGCTTATTGGCTACGAGCAGTACTTC
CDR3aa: CSARVLIGYEQYF

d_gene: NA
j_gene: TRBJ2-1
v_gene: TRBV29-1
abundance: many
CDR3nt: TGCAGCGTTGAGGCTGGTAAATCCTACAATGAGCAGTTCTTC
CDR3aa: CSVEAGKSYNEQFF

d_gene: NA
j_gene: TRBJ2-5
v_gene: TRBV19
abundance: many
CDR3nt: TGTGCCAGTAGTAGAACAGGGTATCAAGAGACCCAGTACTTC
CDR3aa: CASSRTGYQETQYF

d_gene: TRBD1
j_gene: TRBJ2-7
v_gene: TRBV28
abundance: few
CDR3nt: TGTGCCAGCAGCTCCGGGACAGGGGTACATCTGGGGTACTTC
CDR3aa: CASSSGTGVHLGYF